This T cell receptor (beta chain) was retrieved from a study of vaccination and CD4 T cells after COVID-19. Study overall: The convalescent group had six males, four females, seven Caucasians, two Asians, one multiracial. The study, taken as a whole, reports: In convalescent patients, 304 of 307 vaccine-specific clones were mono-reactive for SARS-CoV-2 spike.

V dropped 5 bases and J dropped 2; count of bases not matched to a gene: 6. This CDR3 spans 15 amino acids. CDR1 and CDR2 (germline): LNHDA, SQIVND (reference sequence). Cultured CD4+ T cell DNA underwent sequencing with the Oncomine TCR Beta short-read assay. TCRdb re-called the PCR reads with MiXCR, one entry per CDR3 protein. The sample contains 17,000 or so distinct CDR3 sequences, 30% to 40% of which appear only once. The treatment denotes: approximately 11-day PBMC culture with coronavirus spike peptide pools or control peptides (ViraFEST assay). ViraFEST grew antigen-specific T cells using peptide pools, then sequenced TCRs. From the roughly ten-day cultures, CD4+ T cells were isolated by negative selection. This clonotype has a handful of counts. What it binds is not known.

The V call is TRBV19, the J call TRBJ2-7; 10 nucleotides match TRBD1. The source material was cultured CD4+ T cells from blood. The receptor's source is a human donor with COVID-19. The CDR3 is CASSPTGGFTYEQYF. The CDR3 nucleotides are TGTGCCAGTAGTCCGACAGGGGGCTTTACCTACGAGCAGTACTTC.